The rows below give T cell receptor beta chains drawn from one sample of a study of T cells in localized non-small cell lung cancer. Profiled with immunoSEQ multiplex PCR; TCRdb holds only in-frame clones, not every one. The sample lists roughly 38,000 clones; approximately 88% were seen once. Source: peripheral blood, taken before any cancer treatment. Receptor source: a woman aged 35 to 70 with stage I lung adenocarcinoma. The CDR3 runs from the conserved cysteine through the conserved F or W. Fields, in order: D gene, V gene, J gene, clone size, CDR3 DNA, CDR3 protein. The D gene is left open where the match is weak. Some rows mark clone size as missing; the rest say once, few, many or name a class of expanded clone.

.,TRBV7-2,TRBJ1-2,.,TGTGCCAGCAGCTTAGGTGGGGGGGTCAACTATGGCTACACCTTC,CASSLGGGVNYGYTF
.,TRBV25-1,TRBJ2-1,.,TGTGCCAGCAGACGGGACTCCAATGAGCAGTTCTTC,CASRRDSNEQFF
.,TRBV10-3,TRBJ1-3,.,TGTGCCATCAGTGGCCAGGAGCCTGGAAACACCATATATTTT,CAISGQEPGNTIYF
TRBD1,TRBV19,TRBJ2-1,.,TGTGCCAGTAGAAGAGGGACAGGGGTTTACAATGAGCAGTTCTTC,CASRRGTGVYNEQFF
.,TRBV30,TRBJ2-3,.,TGTGCCTGGCGTCCGGTAGAAATCACAGATACGCAGTATTTT,CAWRPVEITDTQYF
TRBD1,TRBV11-3,TRBJ2-3,.,TGTGCCAGCAGCTTAGCGGGGACCGGGACAGGGGAGGATACGCAGTATTTT,CASSLAGTGTGEDTQYF
.,TRBV5-1,TRBJ2-1,.,TGCGCCAGCAGCCTCGGACAGAACTACAATGAGCAGTTCTTC,CASSLGQNYNEQFF
.,TRBV7-2,TRBJ2-1,.,TGTGCCAGCAGCTTAGCGCCCTTAGCGAGCAGCTCCTACAATGAGCAGTTCTTC,CASSLAPLASSSYNEQFF
TRBD2,TRBV6-5,TRBJ2-3,.,TGTGCCAGCAGCCCCCTAGCGGGAGTCACAGATACGCAGTATTTT,CASSPLAGVTDTQYF
.,TRBV7-7,TRBJ2-7,.,TGTGCTAGCAGCCTATCCCCGGGAACCCGGTACGAGCAGTACTTC,CASSLSPGTRYEQYF
TRBD1,TRBV7-9,TRBJ2-5,.,TGTGCCAGCAGCTTACTGGGACAGTCACAAGAGACCCAGTACTTC,CASSLLGQSQETQYF
.,TRBV10-3,TRBJ2-5,once,TGTGCCATCGCGTGGTCGGAACAAGAGACCCAGTACTTC,CAIAWSEQETQYF
TRBD1,TRBV5-6,TRBJ1-1,.,TGTGCCAGCAGCCCGGGACAGGGTGCGGCCACTGAAGCTTTCTTT,CASSPGQGAATEAFF
.,TRBV28,TRBJ2-3,.,TGTGCCAGCAGTGAGGAGGGTCACACAGATACGCAGTATTTT,CASSEEGHTDTQYF